Below are 20 T cell receptor beta chains sequenced from a single sample in a study of CD8 T cells in Susac syndrome. RNA, at about 0.45 to 1 ug, was reverse transcribed with random hexamers. TCRdb re-called the immunoSEQ multiplex PCR reads through MiXCR, storing one row per CDR3 protein. The sample carries about 140,000 distinct CDR3 sequences, approximately 95% recorded once. The sample comprised CD8+ T cells from PBMCs. All receptors come from a human donor with Susac syndrome.

The V call is TRBV27, the J call TRBJ2-3, with 7 bases aligning to TRBD2. Germline V gene lookup returns CDR1 MNHEY and CDR2 SMNVEV (reference sequence). CDR3 length: 14 amino acids. J lost 7 bases, V lost 4 bases, and 8 bases had no gene match. The CDR3 region is CASSSGGSLNTQYF. Written as DNA, the CDR3 is TGTGCCAGCAGTTCTGGCGGGAGTTTAAATACGCAGTATTTT.

This chain uses TRBV27 with TRBJ1-2; D remains ambiguous. The CDR3 has 13 amino acids. V lost 6 bases and J lost 5, with 13 bases in between. Germline values: CDR1 MNHEY, CDR2 SMNVEV (reference sequence). The CDR3 DNA reads TGTGCCAGCAGCTTCTCAGCCTCATATGGCTACACCTTC. Protein: CASSFSASYGYTF.

This chain links TRBV4-1 with TRBJ2-7; possible D gene TRBD2, 5 bases. V lost 5 bases and J 3 bases, leaving 14 bases between the germline ends. CDR1 is MGHRA and CDR2 is YSYEKL in the germline V gene. The CDR3 is made up of 14 amino acids. The CDR3 spells CASSYGDGVYEQYF. The CDR3 DNA sequence: TGCGCCAGCAGCTACGGGGATGGGGTCTACGAGCAGTACTTC.

CDR3 coding DNA: TGTGCCAGCAGCCAAGATTACGCATACAATGAGCAGTTCTTC. It codes for CASSQDYAYNEQFF. V is TRBV3-1 and J is TRBJ2-1; D uncertain. Germline assignment: CDR1 LGHDT and CDR2 YNNKEL (reference sequence). CDR3 length: 14 amino acids. The germline V and J ends were trimmed by 0 bases and 4 bases, with 7 bases remaining between them.

V is TRBV7-2 and J is TRBJ2-1; 7 bases match TRBD2. The V gene end was trimmed by 3 bases and the J gene end by 9 bases; junction bases not matched to a gene: 2. Germline CDR1 is SGHTA and CDR2 is FQGNSA. The CDR3 has 12 amino acids. Written as DNA, the CDR3 is TGTGCCAGCAGCTTTAGCGGGCCTGAGCAGTTCTTC. This sequence encodes CASSFSGPEQFF. Looking up the rest from reference TRBV7-2 and TRBJ2-1 gives the full variable domain: GAGVSQSPSNKVTEKGKDVELRCDPISGHTALYWYRQSLGQGLEFLIYFQGNSAPDKSGLPSDRFSAERTGGSVSTLTIQRTQQEDSAVYLCASSFSGPEQFFGPGTRLTVL.

The rearrangement uses TRBV20-1 and TRBJ1-2; D remains ambiguous. The CDR3 contains 14 residues. The germline CDR1 and CDR2 sequences are DFQATT and SNEGSKA (reference sequence). The CDR3 coding sequence is TGCGGATTGGGCCCAGGTACCACCACGGGAGGCTACACCTTC. Translating it yields CGLGPGTTTGGYTF.

The chain carries TRBV7-9 and TRBJ1-2; 9 nucleotides match TRBD1. Unmatched junction bases numbered 3, after V lost 5 bases and J lost 5 bases. This CDR3 region has 13 residues. Germline CDR1 is SEHNR and CDR2 is FQNEAQ (reference sequence). The CDR3 bases are TGTGCCAGCAGCGACAGGGGGATTTATGGCTACACCTTC. As protein: CASSDRGIYGYTF.

CDR3 sequence: CASSGGTGADGYTF. The CDR3, as DNA: TGTGCCAGCAGCGGGGGGACAGGGGCCGATGGCTACACCTTC. The chain is built from TRBV9 and TRBJ1-2, with 10 bases fitting TRBD1. The CDR3 has 14 residues. Germline CDR1 is SGDLS and CDR2 is YYNGEE. J lost 6 bases, V lost 3 bases, and 5 bases had no gene match.

The chain carries TRBV18 and TRBJ1-1; D is undetermined. The CDR3 spans 15 residues. Trimming pared 3 bases from V and 5 bases from J, leaving 16 bases between. Germline lookup yields CDR1 KGHSH and CDR2 LQKENI. CDR3 bases: TGTGCCAGCTCACCCGGTGCGGGGTGGGATACTGAAGCTTTCTTT. Amino acids: CASSPGAGWDTEAFF. Using reference TRBV18 and TRBJ1-1 for the parts outside the CDR3, the full variable domain is NAGVMQNPRHLVRRRGQEARLRCSPMKGHSHVYWYRQLPEEGLKFMVYLQKENIIDESGMPKERFSAEFPKEGPSILRIQQVVRGDSAAYFCASSPGAGWDTEAFFGQGTRLTVV.

The gene calls are TRBV9 and TRBJ2-7; D not certain. The length of the CDR3 is 13 residues. Germline CDR1 and CDR2: SGDLS and YYNGEE. The ends were cut back, 5 bases at V and 2 bases at J, with 11 bases in the middle. CDR3 coding DNA: TGTGCCAGCAGATCGGACGCTACCTACGAGCAGTACTTC. The encoded protein is CASRSDATYEQYF.

The V gene is TRBV27, the J gene TRBJ1-1; possible D gene TRBD1, 5 bases. V lost 8 bases to trimming and J lost 4 bases, with 17 bases between them. This CDR3 spans 14 amino acids. The germline V gene has CDR1 MNHEY and CDR2 SMNVEV (reference sequence). The CDR3 nucleotides are TGTGCCAGCTCCTGGGGGGGAAGGGGCACTGAAGCTTTCTTT. It codes for CASSWGGRGTEAFF.

The rearrangement links TRBV5-1 to TRBJ2-7, with TRBD2 matching 13 bases. CDR3 length: 17 residues. The J segment lost 0 bases and the V segment lost 4 bases, leaving 7 bases of the junction unmatched. From germline, CDR1 is SGHRS and CDR2 YFSETQ. The CDR3 sequence is CASSRGTSGTSSYEQYF. Here the CDR3 DNA reads TGCGCCAGCAGCCGCGGGACTAGCGGGACCAGCTCCTACGAGCAGTACTTC.

The chain combines TRBV5-1 with TRBJ2-7; the D gene could be TRBD1 or TRBD2 (5 bases each). Germline CDR1 and CDR2: SGHRS and YFSETQ. V was cut by 7 bases and J by 0 bases, with 11 bases left in between. This CDR3 is built from 13 residues. The CDR3 protein is CASRDPSSYEQYF. In DNA form, the CDR3 reads TGCGCCAGCCGGGACCCGAGCTCCTACGAGCAGTACTTC. Drawing the rest from reference TRBV5-1 and TRBJ2-7, the complete variable domain is KAGVTQTPRYLIKTRGQQVTLSCSPISGHRSVSWYQQTPGQGLQFLFEYFSETQRNKGNFPGRFSGRQFSNSRSEMNVSTLELGDSALYLCASRDPSSYEQYFGPGTRLTVT.

The rearrangement uses TRBV4-1 and TRBJ1-5; D unclear. V was pared by 1 base and J by 6 bases, with 10 bases between. In germline, CDR1 is MGHRA, CDR2 YSYEKL. The CDR3 is made up of 14 amino acids. This chain's CDR3 is CASSQVDGSQPQHF. In nucleotides, the CDR3 is TGCGCCAGCAGCCAAGTAGATGGGAGTCAGCCCCAGCATTTT.

The rearrangement joins TRBV7-6 to TRBJ1-5, with D possibly being TRBD1 (6 bases). Germline CDR1 is SGHVS and CDR2 is FNYEAQ. This CDR3 is 15 amino acids long. Deletions cut 2 bases from V and 2 bases from J, with 10 bases between. DNA for the CDR3: TGTGCCAGCAGCTTACAGGGGTTAGGCAATCAGCCCCAGCATTTT. Protein: CASSLQGLGNQPQHF.

This chain links TRBV29-1 with TRBJ2-5; tentative D call: TRBD1 (6 bases). Germline V gene lookup returns CDR1 SQVTM and CDR2 ANQGSEA. The ends were cut back, 8 bases at V and 3 bases at J, with 19 bases in the middle. The CDR3 runs 14 residues. The CDR3 protein is CSSSRGSREETQYF. The CDR3 DNA follows: TGCAGCTCCTCAAGGGGGAGCAGGGAAGAGACCCAGTACTTC.

The rearrangement links TRBV13 to TRBJ2-7; D perhaps matches TRBD1 (6 bases). Germline CDR1 is PRHDT and CDR2 is FYEKMQ (reference sequence). The CDR3 totals 16 residues. V lost 3 bases and J 0 bases, leaving 15 bases between the germline ends. For the CDR3, the DNA is TGTGCCAGCAGCTTTAACCAGGGGCCGAACTCCTACGAGCAGTACTTC. Amino acid sequence: CASSFNQGPNSYEQYF.

The V and J genes are TRBV14 and TRBJ2-7, with D perhaps matching TRBD2 (6 bases). The V end was cut by 4 bases, the J end by 4 bases, with 11 bases between. This CDR3 contains 13 residues. Germline-derived CDR1 and CDR2 are SGHDN and FVKESK. The CDR3: CASSLVAGYEQYF. CDR3 DNA: TGTGCCAGCAGCCTCGTCGCGGGATACGAGCAGTACTTC.

This chain links TRBV29-1 with TRBJ1-2; the D is unclear. CDR3 length: 12 amino acids. Germline CDR1 SQVTM, CDR2 ANQGSEA. Trimming stripped 6 bases from V and 7 bases from J, with 15 bases between. The CDR3 loop is CSVGWVFGGYTF. DNA of the CDR3: TGCAGCGTCGGTTGGGTATTTGGTGGCTACACCTTC.

The chain is built from TRBV7-9 and TRBJ2-7; D is undetermined. Germline V gene sequence: CDR1 SEHNR, CDR2 FQNEAQ (reference sequence). Trimming stripped 1 base from V and 1 base from J, with 8 bases between. The CDR3 extends over 14 amino acids. CDR3 sequence: CASSLVLESYEQYF. The CDR3 region has the DNA TGTGCCAGCAGCTTAGTCTTGGAGTCCTACGAGCAGTACTTC.